The 19 T cell receptor beta chains given below trace back to one sample, sequenced in a study of tumor-infiltrating lymphocytes in primary liver carcinoma. Co-extraction yielded RNA and DNA from approximately 22-30 mg of unsorted bulk tissue. From around 0.5 ug total RNA, TCR beta cDNA was generated with a primer in the constant region. Three rounds of nested multiplex PCR with slightly modified ARM-PCR produced TCR beta libraries. The first two PCR rounds used TRBV1-TRBV30 primers with a Cbeta primer, approximately 10 cycles each. TCRdb re-derived calls from the multiplex PCR reads in MiXCR, one entry per CDR3 protein. Among about 54,000 distinct CDR3 sequences listed, 60% to 75% were seen once. The sample taken for sequencing was liver tumor tissue from sampling region 2. Noted subset: tumor region T2, inferior pole. Every receptor here comes from a man between 40 and 49 years old with primary liver carcinoma and hepatitis B virus infection.

This chain connects TRBV6-5 to TRBJ2-1; perhaps TRBD2 as D (5 bases). Per germline, CDR1 MNHEY and CDR2 SVGAGI. Trimming stripped 11 bases from V and 7 bases from J, with 24 bases between. The CDR3 sequence is 15 residues long. The CDR3 sequence: CAARPGLAGVNEQFF. The CDR3 coding sequence is TGTGCCGCCAGGCCGGGCCTAGCAGGAGTGAATGAGCAGTTCTTC.

This clonotype was observed a single time. Germline is not matched at one junction end, which may reflect a read error. The chain links TRBV6-6 to TRBJ2-7; TRBD2 matches at 10 bases. Germline V gives CDR1 MNHNY, CDR2 SVGAGI (reference sequence). This CDR3 comprises 16 residues. The CDR3 DNA reads as TGTACCAACAGTTACTCGAGCCTAGCGGGAGCCTATGAGCAGTACTTC. Amino acid sequence: CTNSYSSLAGAYEQYF.

The rearrangement links TRBV24-1 to TRBJ1-5; 8 nucleotides agree with TRBD1. The CDR3 covers 17 residues. The germline gives CDR1 KGHDR, CDR2 SFDVKD. The V and J ends lost 9 bases and 2 bases, in that order; junction bases with no gene match: 14. CDR3: CATGGGGRGQGNQPQHF. Here the CDR3 DNA reads TGTGCCACCGGGGGCGGGGGCAGGGGACAGGGCAATCAGCCCCAGCATTTT.

V is TRBV12-3 or TRBV12-4 and J is TRBJ1-6; D is perhaps TRBD1 (5 bases). The CDR3 contains 15 residues. Trimming pared 6 bases from V and 12 bases from J, leaving 21 bases between. The CDR3 loop reads CASSHDGEGRVPLHF. The CDR3 DNA sequence: TGTGCCAGCAGCCACGATGGGGAGGGGAGAGTACCCCTCCACTTT.

The chain is built from TRBV6-1 and TRBJ1-6; the D gene is possibly TRBD1 (5 bases). The length of the CDR3 is 13 residues. The V end lost 2 bases, the J end lost 11 bases, and 10 bases lay between the germline ends. Germline CDR1 and CDR2: MNHNS and SASEGT. The CDR3: CASSERTPAPLHF. CDR3 nucleotides: TGTGCCAGCAGTGAAAGGACACCAGCACCCCTCCACTTT.

This sequence joins TRBV6-5 and TRBJ2-1; D uncertain. CDR3 length: 13 amino acids. In germline, CDR1 is MNHEY, CDR2 SVGAGI. V lost 6 bases and J lost 5, with 11 bases in between. The CDR3 DNA reads TGTGCCAGCAGCCCAGAAGGGAACAATGAGCAGTTCTTC. This sequence encodes CASSPEGNNEQFF.

The CDR3 sequence is CATSQRLAGGDNEQFF. CDR3 DNA sequence: TGCGCCACAAGCCAACGACTAGCGGGGGGTGACAATGAGCAGTTCTTC. The rearrangement joins TRBV4-1 to TRBJ2-1; 13 bases fit TRBD2. V lost 10 bases, J lost 5 bases, and 11 bases stayed unmatched. Germline assignment: CDR1 MGHRA and CDR2 YSYEKL. CDR3 length equals 16 residues.

A remark on this clonotype: At one end the junction does not follow the germline gene, possibly because of a read error. The genes are TRBV6-5 and TRBJ2-7, with a weak D call TRBD2 (6 bases). The CDR3 has 18 residues. The V gene's germline CDR1 is MNHEY and CDR2 SVGAGI. In nucleotides, the CDR3 is TGTGCCATCAGTTTGGGGCAGGGAGGAGGGGTGGTTGCCTACGAGCAGTACTTC. Translated, it gives CAISLGQGGGVVAYEQYF.

In the case of this clonotype: Relative to the germline gene, one junction end is altered; a read error may explain this. This chain connects TRBV11-2 to TRBJ1-2; possibly TRBD1 for D (5 bases). From germline, CDR1 is SGHAT and CDR2 FQNNGV. The CDR3 is made up of 14 amino acids. CDR3 in amino acids: CANRERGTTYGHTF. CDR3 DNA sequence: TGTGCCAACAGAGAGAGGGGCACCACCTATGGCCACACCTTC.

This clonotype was seen a single time. Compared with germline, one end of the junction differs, possibly owing to a read error. The rearrangement joins TRBV6-5 to TRBJ2-7; 8 bases fit TRBD1. The length of the CDR3 is 14 residues. The germline V gene has CDR1 MNHEY and CDR2 SVGAGI. CDR3 residues: CVSSNDRGAYEEYF. The CDR3 region has the DNA TGTGTCAGCAGTAACGACAGGGGAGCCTACGAGGAGTACTTC.

Notes on this clonotype: One end of the junction does not line up with germline, which may come from a read error. The gene calls are TRBV10-2 and TRBJ2-6; D is uncertain. The germline V gene has CDR1 WSHSY and CDR2 SAAADI. The CDR3 loop spans 14 amino acids. CDR3 region: CASSVASGANVLTF. As DNA, the CDR3 is TGCGCCAGCAGTGTGGCCTCTGGTGCCAACGTCCTGACTTTC.

This clonotype was seen repeatedly, ten times or more. V and J are TRBV6-1 and TRBJ2-1, with 11 nucleotides matching TRBD2. Per germline, CDR1 MNHNS and CDR2 SASEGT. This CDR3 is built from 18 residues. The junction had 16 bases not matched to a gene; V was cut back by 5 bases and J by 7 bases. CDR3 protein: CASSSQARLAGFSNEQFF. The CDR3 DNA reads as TGTGCCAGCAGTTCCCAAGCTCGACTAGCGGGATTCTCTAATGAGCAGTTCTTC.

This chain uses TRBV14 with TRBJ2-2; D possibly corresponds to TRBD2 (5 bases). The germline V gene has CDR1 SGHDN and CDR2 FVKESK. V shed 4 bases and J shed 14 bases, with 17 bases lying between them. This CDR3 spans 13 amino acids. The CDR3 region is CASSPLNTGKLFF. CDR3 nucleotides: TGTGCCAGCAGCCCTTTGAACACCGGGAAACTGTTTTTT.

J is TRBJ2-3 and V is TRBV5-1; D unclear. CDR1 SGHRS and CDR2 YFSETQ come from the germline V gene. Trimming removed 4 bases at V and 6 bases at J, with 18 bases between. This CDR3 is built from 15 residues. For the CDR3, the DNA is TGCGCCAGCAGCGTTGAACATGGGAATAAGGATACGCAGTATTTT. It specifies CASSVEHGNKDTQYF.

The genes are TRBV9 and TRBJ1-6; D is ambiguous. CDR3 length equals 13 residues. Trimming pared 3 bases from V and 8 bases from J, leaving 9 bases between. Germline CDR1 and CDR2: SGDLS and YYNGEE. As DNA, the CDR3 is TGTGCCAGCAGCGCGGGTATCCATTCACCCCTCCACTTT. Residues: CASSAGIHSPLHF.

The chain uses TRBV5-6 and TRBJ2-4, with a possible D match to TRBD1 (6 bases). The germline CDR1 and CDR2 sequences are SGHDT and YYEEEE. The CDR3 sequence is 15 residues long. V lost 8 bases, J lost 10 bases, and 25 bases lay in between. CDR3 residues: CASNLLGGLGNIQYF. Here the CDR3 DNA reads TGTGCCAGTAACTTGTTAGGGGGATTAGGAAATATTCAGTACTTC.

Concerning this clonotype itself: One junction end does not reproduce the germline sequence, and a read error may be involved. The chain employs TRBV4-1 and TRBJ1-2; D might be TRBD1 (6 bases). This CDR3 comprises 16 residues. The germline V gene encodes CDR1 MGHRA and CDR2 YSYEKL. CDR3 sequence (DNA): TGCGCCAGTAGCCAAGTGGAGGGGGTAGGATACTATGGCTACACCTTC. It specifies CASSQVEGVGYYGYTF.

A word on this clonotype: This likely comes from a read error, as the CDR3 has no conserved phenylalanine or tryptophan at its end. The J gene is TRBJ2-2, the V gene TRBV6-5; tentatively, D is TRBD1 (5 bases). CDR1 and CDR2 from the germline V gene are MNHEY and SVGAGI. This CDR3 has 17 residues. CDR3 nucleotide sequence: TGTGCCAGCAGTTCCCGTCCCCCAGGGTTAAACACGGGGGAGCTGTTTTTG. Translated, it gives CASSSRPPGLNTGELFL.

A word on this clonotype: The CDR3 end shows no conserved phenylalanine or tryptophan, and so a read error is likely. The chain is built from TRBV11-2 and TRBJ2-7; D is possibly TRBD2 (5 bases). V was cut by 2 bases and J by 9 bases, with 14 bases left in between. Germline V gene sequence: CDR1 SGHAT, CDR2 FQNNGV. The CDR3 runs 13 residues. The CDR3 sequence is CASSLSELASQYI. The DNA for the CDR3 is TGTGCCAGCAGCTTAAGTGAGCTAGCATCGCAGTACATA.